One sample yielded the 29 T cell receptor beta chains listed below, sequenced in a study of read filtering for tumor transcriptome and immune sequencing. The library was built from approximately 400 ng RNA with molecular barcoded adaptors for alpha/delta and beta/gamma chains. TCRdb re-called the reads with MiXCR, one entry per CDR3 protein. In the table there are about 30,000 distinct CDR3 sequences, around 20% of which are singletons. The source material was a population of CD138-negative cells sorted from bone marrow. These receptors all come from a donor at least 40 years old with multiple myeloma.

This clonotype is a singleton in its sample. The junction departs from germline at one end; a sequencing error may be responsible. This chain uses TRBV11-2 with TRBJ2-7; D is undetermined. The germline V gene has CDR1 SGHAT and CDR2 FQNNGV. CDR3 length equals 13 residues. CDR3 nucleotide sequence: TGTGCCAGCAGCTTAGATGTGCGCTACGGGCAGTACTTC. This encodes CASSLDVRYGQYF. Full variable domain (outside the CDR3, taken from reference TRBV11-2 and TRBJ2-7): EAGVAQSPRYKIIEKRQSVAFWCNPISGHATLYWYQQILGQGPKLLIQFQNNGVVDDSQLPKDRFSAERLKGVDSTLKIQPAKLEDSAVYLCASSLDVRYGQYFGPGTRLTVT.

This clonotype has ten or more counts. The chain employs TRBV7-2 and TRBJ2-2; TRBD2 aligns across 13 bases. J was trimmed by 1 base and V by 4 bases; bases with no gene match: 0. The CDR3 is 16 amino acids. CDR1 is SGHTA and CDR2 is FQGNSA in the germline V gene. CDR3 protein: CASSWTSGGNTGELFF. The CDR3 DNA follows: TGTGCCAGCAGCTGGACTAGCGGGGGGAACACCGGGGAGCTGTTTTTT. The variable domain in full, completed from reference TRBV7-2 and TRBJ2-2, reads GAGVSQSPSNKVTEKGKDVELRCDPISGHTALYWYRQSLGQGLEFLIYFQGNSAPDKSGLPSDRFSAERTGGSVSTLTIQRTQQEDSAVYLCASSWTSGGNTGELFFGEGSRLTVL.

In this sample, this clonotype turned up many times. The chain joins TRBV20-1 to TRBJ1-1; TRBD1 aligns across 11 bases. Germline assignment: CDR1 DFQATT and CDR2 SNEGSKA (reference sequence). This CDR3 contains 15 residues. With V trimmed by 2 bases and J by 6 bases, 8 bases remained unmatched. In DNA, the CDR3 is TGCAGTGCTAGAAGGACAGGGGGCCCGTACCCTGAAGCTTTCTTT. This translates into CSARRTGGPYPEAFF.

V usage is TRBV28 and J usage is TRBJ2-1, with a possible D match to TRBD2 (7 bases). There are 14 residues in the CDR3. Trimming cost V 3 bases and J 5 bases, with 11 bases left between them. Germline CDR1 is MDHEN and CDR2 is SYDVKM. The DNA of the CDR3 is TGTGCCAGCAGTTTTTGGGGGGGCCACAATGAGCAGTTCTTC. Protein sequence: CASSFWGGHNEQFF.

This clonotype has ten or more counts. The chain employs TRBV3-1 and TRBJ2-1; D not certain. Per germline, CDR1 LGHDT and CDR2 YNNKEL (reference sequence). The CDR3 is 16 amino acids. The ends were cut back, 2 bases at V and 8 bases at J, with 19 bases in the middle. For the CDR3, the DNA is TGTGCCAGCAGCCAACGCGAATATTTGGGTTTCGATGAGCAGTTCTTC. It encodes CASSQREYLGFDEQFF.

This clonotype was observed many times. The J gene is TRBJ2-3, the V gene TRBV9, with a tentative D call TRBD1 (6 bases). V was shortened by 0 bases and J by 6 bases, with 14 bases between the two germline ends. There are 15 residues in the CDR3. From germline, CDR1 is SGDLS and CDR2 YYNGEE. Here the CDR3 reads CASSVGSQGWDTQYF. CDR3 sequence (DNA): TGTGCCAGCAGCGTAGGGTCGCAGGGGTGGGATACGCAGTATTTT.

The genes are TRBV18 and TRBJ1-4; the D is unclear. Trimming stripped 0 bases from V and 5 bases from J, with 10 bases between. This CDR3 contains 15 residues. Germline V gene lookup returns CDR1 KGHSH and CDR2 LQKENI. CDR3 in amino acids: CASSPPQAENEKLFF. The CDR3 bases are TGTGCCAGCTCACCACCGCAGGCGGAAAATGAAAAACTGTTTTTT.

By sample fraction, this clonotype is medium-sized. The genes are TRBV5-1 and TRBJ2-3; 9 positions match TRBD2. The CDR3 consists of 16 residues. Germline CDR1 and CDR2: SGHRS and YFSETQ. J lost 3 bases, V lost 0 bases, and 5 bases had no gene match. In DNA form, the CDR3 reads TGCGCCAGCAGCTTGGCTCTTAGCGGGGGTACAGATACGCAGTATTTT. Encoded protein: CASSLALSGGTDTQYF.

By sample fraction, this clonotype is medium-sized (0.01 to 0.1%). The chain recombines TRBV6-2 or TRBV6-3 with TRBJ1-6; no firm D call. Germline V gene sequence: CDR1 MNHEY, CDR2 SVGEGT. V was trimmed by 0 bases and J by 8 bases, leaving 5 bases between them. The CDR3 spans 13 residues. The CDR3 is CASSYSRHSPLHF. The DNA of the CDR3 is TGTGCCAGCAGTTACTCTCGGCATTCACCCCTCCACTTT.

This clonotype was counted at least ten times. The V gene is TRBV7-9, the J gene TRBJ2-1; 8 bases align to TRBD2. Trimming at V came to 0 bases and at J to 6 bases, leaving 13 bases not matched to a gene. The CDR3 is 18 amino acids. Germline assignment: CDR1 SEHNR and CDR2 FQNEAQ (reference sequence). The CDR3 sequence: CASSLASVAGNLINEQFF. CDR3 in DNA: TGTGCCAGCAGCTTAGCGTCGGTAGCGGGAAACCTCATCAATGAGCAGTTCTTC.

This clonotype came up many times. The chain carries TRBV19 and TRBJ2-2, with D perhaps matching TRBD1 (5 bases). The CDR3 is 15 amino acids. Germline CDR1 and CDR2: LNHDA and SQIVND (reference sequence). Trimming took 2 bases from V and 9 from J, leaving 16 bases between them. CDR3 in DNA: TGTGCCAGTAGTATAAGCCGCGACAGTCCCCGGGAGCTGTTTTTT. Its translation is CASSISRDSPRELFF.

Ten or more counts support this clonotype. The gene calls are TRBV12-3 or TRBV12-4 and TRBJ2-5; the D is unclear. The CDR3 totals 13 residues. Deletions cut 2 bases from V and 4 bases from J, with 8 bases between. DNA of the CDR3: TGTGCCAGCAGTTTAAATTTCGGAGAGACCCAGTACTTC. It is translated as CASSLNFGETQYF.

Ten or more counts support this clonotype. J is TRBJ2-5 and V is TRBV5-4; a weak D match, TRBD1 (5 bases). Trimming cost V 4 bases and J 1 base, with 17 bases left between them. This CDR3 is 16 amino acids long. Germline V lookup: CDR1 SGHNT, CDR2 YYREEE (reference sequence). CDR3 sequence: CASSHTRADSQETQYF. The CDR3 DNA reads TGTGCCAGCAGCCATACCCGGGCCGACAGCCAAGAGACCCAGTACTTC.

Remarks on this clonotype: A much larger clone sits a single nucleotide away, making a read error possible. This chain links TRBV28 with TRBJ2-3; D gene unclear. The CDR3 loop spans 16 amino acids. The germline V gene has CDR1 MDHEN and CDR2 SYDVKM. CDR3 nucleotides: TGTGCCAACAGTTCCCCCCAGGTTGTGGGTACAGATACGCAGTATTTT. Encoded protein: CANSSPQVVGTDTQYF.

This clonotype was found a few times. The CDR3 here is CASSYRDNSPLHF. As DNA, the CDR3 is TGTGCCAGCAGCTACAGGGATAATTCACCCCTCCACTTT. This chain joins TRBV6-1 and TRBJ1-6, with D maybe TRBD1 (6 bases). Trimming took 6 bases from V and 5 from J, leaving 8 bases between them. This CDR3 is built from 13 residues. Germline CDR1 reads MNHNS; CDR2 reads SASEGT.

This clonotype was seen ten or more times. The chain links TRBV6-6 to TRBJ1-1; weak D call: TRBD1 (5 bases). The germline CDR1 and CDR2 sequences are MNHNY and SVGAGI (reference sequence). This CDR3 comprises 12 residues. The V end was cut by 7 bases, the J end by 6 bases, with 12 bases between. CDR3 sequence: CASNTRGAEAFF. The CDR3 DNA follows: TGTGCCAGCAACACCCGGGGGGCTGAAGCTTTCTTT.

This clonotype was seen ten or more times. This rearrangement joins TRBV20-1 to TRBJ2-1, with 10 bases matching TRBD2. The germline gives CDR1 DFQATT, CDR2 SNEGSKA (reference sequence). The CDR3 is 13 amino acids. CDR3 sequence: CSPAGGRYNEQFF. The CDR3 DNA reads TGCTCTCCAGCGGGGGGGAGGTACAATGAGCAGTTCTTC.

As regards this clonotype: A much larger clone is a single base away; this may be a read error. This chain uses TRBV5-6 with TRBJ2-7, with D unclear. Trimming removed 5 bases at V and 5 bases at J, with 14 bases between. CDR1 and CDR2 (germline): SGHDT, YYEEEE. The CDR3 has 13 residues. The CDR3 region is CASSPTPWNEQYF. The CDR3 coding sequence is TGTGCCAGCAGTCCGACCCCGTGGAACGAGCAGTACTTC.

This clonotype was seen at least ten times. The chain employs TRBV3-1 and TRBJ2-3; D ambiguous. Trimming pared 3 bases from V and 2 bases from J, leaving 12 bases between. Germline loops: CDR1 LGHDT, CDR2 YNNKEL (reference sequence). This CDR3 spans 15 amino acids. The CDR3 DNA is TGTGCCAGCAGCCATAGATTTCCGACCACAGATACGCAGTATTTT. Protein product: CASSHRFPTTDTQYF.

About this clonotype: Possible read error: a much larger clone is one base away. The V call is TRBV9, the J call TRBJ2-3; D remains ambiguous. The ends were cut back, 3 bases at V and 2 bases at J, with 19 bases in the middle. Per the germline V gene, CDR1 is SGDLS and CDR2 is YYNGEE. The CDR3 sequence is 17 residues long. CDR3: CASSAEVGEALTDTQYF. In DNA, the CDR3 is TGTGCCAGCAGCGCCGAGGTAGGCGAGGCTCTCACAGATACGCAGTATTTT.

This clonotype has a handful of counts. This clone may be a read error of a much larger clone one base away. The rearrangement uses TRBV25-1 and TRBJ1-5; D gene uncertain. Looked up from germline, CDR1 is MGHDK and CDR2 is SYGVNS. The CDR3 covers 15 residues. The CDR3 loop reads CVSSEASGPPQPQHF. Here the CDR3 DNA reads TGTGTCAGCAGTGAAGCGAGTGGGCCACCTCAGCCCCAGCATTTT.

This clonotype has at least ten counts. The CDR3 coding sequence is TGTGCCAGCAGCCCAGGGACCTGGGACACTGAAGCTTTCTTT. It codes for CASSPGTWDTEAFF. The chain links TRBV7-9 to TRBJ1-1; maybe TRBD1 (5 bases). The germline V gene has CDR1 SEHNR and CDR2 FQNEAQ (reference sequence). The CDR3 is 14 residues long. Trimming stripped 5 bases from V and 3 bases from J, with 13 bases between.

The sample holds many counts of this clonotype. V is TRBV28 and J is TRBJ2-2; no firm D call. This CDR3 contains 13 residues. Germline assignment: CDR1 MDHEN and CDR2 SYDVKM. Trimming left V 5 bases short and J 9 bases short, with 13 bases between. Here the CDR3 reads CASSIEDGRELFF. In nucleotides, the CDR3 is TGTGCCAGCAGTATAGAGGACGGCAGGGAGCTGTTTTTT.

This clonotype was recorded only once. At one end the junction does not follow the germline gene, possibly because of a read error. The V and J genes are TRBV20-1 and TRBJ2-1, with TRBD2 matching over 14 bases. The CDR3 has 17 residues. Germline CDR1 reads DFQATT; CDR2 reads SNEGSKA (reference sequence). The CDR3 spells CSAPGTSGGFSYNEQSF. The CDR3 bases are TGCAGTGCACCCGGGACTAGCGGGGGATTCTCCTACAATGAGCAGTCCTTT.

In its sample, this clonotype was seen many times. Because it lacks the conserved phenylalanine or tryptophan at the end, this CDR3 is likely a read error. The chain couples TRBV11-1 to TRBJ2-1; TRBD1 matches 12 bases. The CDR3 length is 16 residues. The V and J ends lost 5 bases and 8 bases, in that order; junction bases with no gene match: 10. Germline V gene lookup returns CDR1 SGHAT and CDR2 FQDESV (reference sequence). The CDR3 bases are TGTGCCAGCAGCCTAGAAGGGGACAGGGGGCTACATGAGCAGTTCCTC. Protein: CASSLEGDRGLHEQFL.

This clonotype has at least ten counts. V and J are TRBV5-1 and TRBJ1-1, with D perhaps TRBD1 (5 bases). V lost 6 bases and J lost 9, with 15 bases in between. The length of the CDR3 is 12 residues. CDR1 SGHRS and CDR2 YFSETQ come from the germline V gene. CDR3 coding DNA: TGCGCCAGCACCCCGGGGGGGGTTCAAGCTTTCTTT. Its translation is CASTPGGVQAFF.

Comments on this clonotype: Germline is not matched at one junction end, which may reflect a read error. The chain couples TRBV5-1 to TRBJ1-2; D unclear. CDR3 length: 15 amino acids. Germline V gene lookup returns CDR1 SGHRS and CDR2 YFSETQ. CDR3 nucleotides: TGTGCCAGCAGATTTTCGTCAGGAGCTAACTATGGCTACACCTTC. This codes for CASRFSSGANYGYTF. The full variable domain, its missing parts supplied by reference TRBV5-1 and TRBJ1-2, is KAGVTQTPRYLIKTRGQQVTLSCSPISGHRSVSWYQQTPGQGLQFLFEYFSETQRNKGNFPGRFSGRQFSNSRSEMNVSTLELGDSALYLCASRFSSGANYGYTFGSGTRLTVV.

This clonotype was observed a few times. The chain has TRBV7-9 and TRBJ2-4; weak D call: TRBD1 (5 bases). CDR3 length equals 16 residues. The V and J ends lost 0 bases and 3 bases respectively, with 12 bases between them. Germline V gene lookup returns CDR1 SEHNR and CDR2 FQNEAQ (reference sequence). CDR3 in DNA: TGTGCCAGCAGCTTAGCGGGCAGGGTAGTCAAAAACATTCAGTACTTC. Protein product: CASSLAGRVVKNIQYF.

This clonotype was seen ten or more times. For the CDR3, the DNA is TGTGCCACCAGTGATCGAAATTCCCCGGGACAGGGGCATCTCGAGCAGTACTTC. Protein product: CATSDRNSPGQGHLEQYF. The genes are TRBV24-1 and TRBJ2-7; TRBD1 aligns across 10 bases. Germline CDR1 KGHDR, CDR2 SFDVKD. With V trimmed by 3 bases and J by 6 bases, 16 bases remained unmatched. This CDR3 has 18 residues.